The next 2 T cell receptor beta chains were all read from a single sample in a study of CD8+ T cells in alopecia areata (dated by TCRdb to 2016 to 2019). The sample's time point label is to be understood as: baseline before oral tofacitinib. Preparation of the library involved the immunoSEQ multiplex PCR assay. For TCR sequencing, RNA was extracted from every sample and reverse transcribed into cDNA to serve as template. This immuneACCESS table, as held by TCRdb, lists in-frame sequences with V and J called but not all clones. Of the missing ones, under half trace to an unresolved V gene in checked studies; the others have no known cause. The sample profile shows about 180,000 clones; over 55% of them were found once. The ten largest clones take up approximately 1.7% of the sample. The input for sequencing was CD4+ T cells sorted from blood, taken at week 0. The origin of the receptors is a human donor with alopecia areata.

V usage is TRBV5-6 and J usage is TRBJ2-2, with a possible D match to TRBD1 (6 bases). Germline CDR1 reads SGHDT; CDR2 reads YYEEEE. This CDR3 contains 13 residues. The ends were cut back, 3 bases at V and 5 bases at J, with 8 bases in the middle. The CDR3 loop is CASSSGQTGELFF. In nucleotides, the CDR3 is TGTGCCAGCAGCTCCGGACAGACCGGGGAGCTGTTTTTT.

The chain carries TRBV29-1 and TRBJ2-3; D may be TRBD1 (7 bases). V lost 7 bases and J lost 2, with 10 bases in between. The CDR3 runs 12 residues. Germline-derived CDR1 and CDR2 are SQVTM and ANQGSEA. CDR3 nucleotides: TGCAGCGCCAGGGGGGACACAGATACGCAGTATTTT. This gives the protein CSARGDTDTQYF.